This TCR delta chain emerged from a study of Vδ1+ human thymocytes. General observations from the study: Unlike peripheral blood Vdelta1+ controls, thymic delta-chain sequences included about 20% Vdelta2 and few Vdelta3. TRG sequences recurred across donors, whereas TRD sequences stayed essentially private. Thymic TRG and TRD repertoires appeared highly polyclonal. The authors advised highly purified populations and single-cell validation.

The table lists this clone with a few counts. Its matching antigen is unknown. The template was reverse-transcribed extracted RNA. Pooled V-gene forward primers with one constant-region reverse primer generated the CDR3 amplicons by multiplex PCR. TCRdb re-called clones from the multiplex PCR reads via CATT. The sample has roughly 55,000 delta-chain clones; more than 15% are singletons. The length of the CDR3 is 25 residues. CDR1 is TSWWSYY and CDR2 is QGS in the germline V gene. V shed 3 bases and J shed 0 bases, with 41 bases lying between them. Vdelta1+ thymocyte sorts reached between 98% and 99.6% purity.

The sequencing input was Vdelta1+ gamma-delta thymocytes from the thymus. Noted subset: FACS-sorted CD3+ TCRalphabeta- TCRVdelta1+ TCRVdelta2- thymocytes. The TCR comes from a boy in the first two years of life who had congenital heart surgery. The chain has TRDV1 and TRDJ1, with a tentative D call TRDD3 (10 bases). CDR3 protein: CALGDRPSYVDGGYNFGYDTDKLIF. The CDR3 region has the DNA TGTGCTCTTGGGGACCGGCCTTCCTACGTTGATGGGGGATACAATTTTGGCTATGACACCGATAAACTCATCTTT.